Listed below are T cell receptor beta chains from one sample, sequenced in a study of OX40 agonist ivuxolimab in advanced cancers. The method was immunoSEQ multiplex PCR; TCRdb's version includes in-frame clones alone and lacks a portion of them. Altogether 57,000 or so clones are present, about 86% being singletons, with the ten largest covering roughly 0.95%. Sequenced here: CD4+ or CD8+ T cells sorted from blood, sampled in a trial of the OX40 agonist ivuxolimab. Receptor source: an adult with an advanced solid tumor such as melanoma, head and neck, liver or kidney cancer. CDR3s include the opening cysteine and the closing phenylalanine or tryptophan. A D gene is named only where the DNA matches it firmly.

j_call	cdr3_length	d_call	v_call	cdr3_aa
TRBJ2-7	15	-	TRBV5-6	CASSPTETAPYEQYF
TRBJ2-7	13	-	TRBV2	CASSEYPQYEQYF
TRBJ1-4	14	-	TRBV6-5	CASSRQGINEKLFF
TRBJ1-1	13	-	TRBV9	CASSVEVGSEAFF
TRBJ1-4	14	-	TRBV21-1	CASRTGGGNEKLFF
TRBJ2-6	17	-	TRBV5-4	CASNPRVQSSGANVLTF
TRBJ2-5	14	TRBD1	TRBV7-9	CASSGRQGQETQYF
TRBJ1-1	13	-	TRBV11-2	CASSLPGGTEAFF
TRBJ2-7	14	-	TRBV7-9	CASSLGQSTYEQYF
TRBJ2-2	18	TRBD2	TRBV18	CASSRRTSGGAGTGELFF
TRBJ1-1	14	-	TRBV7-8	CASSLGVLNTEAFF
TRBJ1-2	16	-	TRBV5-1	CASSLVDSRSNYGYTF
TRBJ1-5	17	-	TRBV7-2	CASSLAINQGVYQPQHF
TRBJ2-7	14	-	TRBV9	CASSVAGGGYEQYF
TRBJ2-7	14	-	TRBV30	CAWSSGGTTYEQYF
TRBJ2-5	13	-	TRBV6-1	CATSRGGQETQYF
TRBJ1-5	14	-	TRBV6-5	CASSPRDGYQPQHF
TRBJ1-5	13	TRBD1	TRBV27	CASSWDRNQPQHF
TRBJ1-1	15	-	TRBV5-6	CASSPGPGFNTEAFF
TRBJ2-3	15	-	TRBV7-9	CASSLARPGTDTQYF
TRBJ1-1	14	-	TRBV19	CASSMSGAFTEAFF
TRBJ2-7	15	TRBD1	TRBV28	CASSPAGGRSYEQYF
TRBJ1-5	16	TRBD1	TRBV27	CASSPQGAGRNQPQHF
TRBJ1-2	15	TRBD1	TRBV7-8	CASSLDTGADYGYTF
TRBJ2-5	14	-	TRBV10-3	CAISVGGPQETQYF
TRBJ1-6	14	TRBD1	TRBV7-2	CASSSKGQNSPLHF
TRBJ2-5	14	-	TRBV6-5	CASSSRWTQETQYF
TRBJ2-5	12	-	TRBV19	CASGGAGETQYF
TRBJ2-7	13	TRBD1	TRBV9	CASSYRGLYEQYF
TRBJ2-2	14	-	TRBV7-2	CASSLVRYTGELFF
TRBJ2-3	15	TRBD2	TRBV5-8	CASSRTSGYTDTQYF
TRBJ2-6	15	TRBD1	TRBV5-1	CASSFGTGFDNVLTF
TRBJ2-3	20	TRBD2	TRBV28	CASSQITPGTSGITSDTQYF
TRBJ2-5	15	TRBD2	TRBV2	CASSRSGTARGTQYF
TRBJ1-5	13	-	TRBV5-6	CASSFNRNQPQHF
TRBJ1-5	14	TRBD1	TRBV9	CASSRTGTSQPQHF
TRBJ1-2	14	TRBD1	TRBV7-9	CASSRGQGFDGYTF
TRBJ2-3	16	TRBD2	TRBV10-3	CAISSPGLAGPDTQYF
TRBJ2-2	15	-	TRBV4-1	CASSQDVRGVGELFF
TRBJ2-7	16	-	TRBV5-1	CASAAPTTGPIYEQYF
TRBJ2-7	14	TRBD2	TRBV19	CASSISGRYYEQYF
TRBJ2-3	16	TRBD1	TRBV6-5	CASRYRGQELGDTQYF
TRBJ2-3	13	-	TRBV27	CASSYRGTDTQYF
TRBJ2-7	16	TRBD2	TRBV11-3	CASSLGGTSGSYEQYF
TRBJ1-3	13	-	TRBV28	CASIEPSGNTIYF
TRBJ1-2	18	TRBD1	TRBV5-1	CASSLQGGQDPRGYGYTF
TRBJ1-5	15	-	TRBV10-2	CASSESTFSNQPQHF
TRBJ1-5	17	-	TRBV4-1	CASSQDHSAVSNQPQHF
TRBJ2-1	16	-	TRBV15	CATSRGWQSSYNEQFF
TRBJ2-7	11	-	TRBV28	CASSLSIEQYF